This T cell receptor beta chain was found in a study of neurological immune-mediated disorders. Study-wide findings and caveats: The greatest TCR clonal expansion appeared in HTLV-1-associated myelopathy and the smallest, falling below healthy controls, in multiple sclerosis.

The germline V gene has CDR1 LGHDT and CDR2 YNNKEL (reference sequence). The ends were cut back, 6 bases at V and 6 bases at J, with 12 bases in the middle. This CDR3 has 12 residues. Synthesis of cDNA was carried out by template-switch 5'RACE. The reaction used 10-nucleotide random UMIs. TCRdb called the 5' RACE reads again in MiXCR, with one record for every CDR3 protein. The sample has around 100,000 distinct CDR3 sequences, 10% to 13% seen once. This clonotype was seen a few times. Its antigen is not identified. As for time point: longitudinal time-point 3. Unsorted libraries were generated from 2 million PBMCs held at -80 degrees C.

V gene TRBV3-1 combines with J gene TRBJ2-7, with a possible D match to TRBD1 (6 bases). This sequence was found in a female donor with HTLV-1-associated myelopathy (HAM/TSP). The specimen sequenced was PBMCs. The CDR3 region has the DNA TGTGCCAGCAGGAACAGGGTTGGCGAGCAGTACTTC. Translation: CASRNRVGEQYF.